One and the same sample provided the 11 T cell receptor beta chains below, sequenced in a study of CXCR3-negative and CXCR3-positive naive CD8 T cells. 5' RACE that incorporated UMI labels was used to prepare the TRB cDNA libraries. With the 5' RACE reads reprocessed, TCRdb shows one record per CDR3 protein and no DNA. Its listing shows tens of thousands of distinct CDR3 sequences. The material sequenced was memory CD8+ T cells from blood. Receptors originate from a human donor in good health. Some clones in this sample may be carry-over from other donors' samples.

The chain is built from TRBV15 and TRBJ2-5; the TCRdb D gene call, TRBD2, has no DNA to confirm it. The CDR3 has 18 amino acids. The germline gives CDR1 LNHNV, CDR2 YYDKDF (reference sequence). The CDR3 loop reads CATSREPRNGGGGETQYF.

The chain couples TRBV20-1 to TRBJ1-2; TCRdb's D gene call, TRBD1, goes unchecked for lack of DNA. The CDR3 loop spans 13 amino acids. In germline, CDR1 is DFQATT, CDR2 SNEGSKA (reference sequence). CDR3 loop: CSEQGAQDYGYTF.

The V gene is TRBV9, the J gene TRBJ2-2; TCRdb reports TRBD1, a call that lacks DNA to check it against. The CDR3 spans 16 residues. Germline V gene lookup returns CDR1 SGDLS and CDR2 YYNGEE. CDR3 amino acids: CASSVEAGDVSGELFF.

CDR3 region: CSAVGGSSYNEQFF. The chain employs TRBV20-1 and TRBJ2-1; the D call from TCRdb, TRBD1, cannot be confirmed without DNA. The CDR3 has 14 residues. Germline V gives CDR1 DFQATT, CDR2 SNEGSKA (reference sequence).

The V call is TRBV29-1, the J call TRBJ2-7; with no DNA, the TCRdb D assignment of TRBD1 cannot be verified. This CDR3 is built from 13 residues. Germline V gives CDR1 SQVTM, CDR2 ANQGSEA. CDR3 protein: CSVVDRGPGEQYF.

The chain links TRBV18 to TRBJ2-7; TCRdb lists TRBD1, though no DNA is available to test this call. This CDR3 region has 14 residues. In germline, CDR1 is KGHSH, CDR2 LQKENI. CDR3 sequence: CASSPMAEPGEQYF.

The chain joins TRBV21-1 to TRBJ2-1; TCRdb outputs TRBD1, but without DNA this stays unchecked. TRBV21-1 is an annotated pseudogene. CDR3 length: 15 amino acids. Here the CDR3 reads CASSLQDTIYNEQFF.

The chain couples TRBV29-1 to TRBJ2-7; TCRdb gives TRBD1 as the D gene, but with no DNA this cannot be confirmed. The germline V gene encodes CDR1 SQVTM and CDR2 ANQGSEA. The CDR3 spans 12 residues. CDR3 loop: CSVVGPNYEQYF.

The V and J genes are TRBV14 and TRBJ2-1. The CDR3 is 12 amino acids. Germline loops: CDR1 SGHDN, CDR2 FVKESK. The CDR3: CASSRFGYEQFF.

The chain employs TRBV28 and TRBJ1-2; without DNA, the TCRdb call of TRBD1 cannot be checked. CDR3 length: 18 residues. Germline V gene lookup returns CDR1 MDHEN and CDR2 SYDVKM. The CDR3 is CASSFYGTGGRANYGYTF.

This CDR3 is CASSHRTANTGELFF. This sequence joins TRBV11-3 and TRBJ2-2; TCRdb calls TRBD1, which cannot be checked without DNA. There are 15 residues in the CDR3. Germline V gene data show CDR1 as SGHNT and CDR2 as YENEEA.